Listed below are T cell receptor beta chains from one sample, sequenced in a study of T cell responses to AZD1222 COVID-19 vaccine. Some clones are missing from TCRdb's copy, which holds only in-frame ones; the method was immunoSEQ multiplex PCR. The sample has about 78,000 clones; roughly 82% are singletons. Sequenced here: peripheral blood, sampled on day 0 of AZD1222 vaccination. The receptors originated from an adult in good health. Both conserved end residues are part of each CDR3. The D gene is left open where the match is weak. Only part of the rows carry a size: once, few, many, or a class if the clone is expanded.

j_call v_call cdr3_length d_call clone_size cdr3_aa cdr3_nt
TRBJ2-2 TRBV27 15 TRBD1 - CASRVDRGLAGELFF TGTGCCAGCAGAGTGGACAGGGGGTTGGCCGGGGAGCTGTTTTTT
TRBJ2-7 TRBV6-5 15 - few CASSYSSTAYYEQYF TGTGCCAGCAGTTACTCGTCCACGGCTTACTACGAGCAGTACTTC
TRBJ1-1 TRBV14 17 - - CASSQDRPVSLFPEAFF TGTGCCAGCAGCCAAGATAGGCCAGTTTCCTTGTTCCCTGAAGCTTTCTTT
TRBJ2-3 TRBV30 16 - - CAWSVPLGGFPDTQYF TGTGCCTGGAGTGTACCGCTGGGGGGTTTCCCAGATACGCAGTATTTT
TRBJ2-7 TRBV10-3 15 - - CAISDPGESVQEQYF TGTGCCATCAGTGACCCAGGGGAATCCGTGCAAGAGCAGTACTTC
TRBJ2-5 TRBV27 15 TRBD1 - CASSYGQGGQETQYF TGTGCCAGCAGTTACGGACAGGGGGGCCAAGAGACCCAGTACTTC
TRBJ1-2 TRBV7-8 18 - - CASSPEGGRPGPNYGYTF TGTGCCAGCAGCCCAGAAGGCGGAAGGCCAGGGCCTAACTATGGCTACACCTTC
TRBJ1-5 TRBV11-3 16 TRBD1 - CASSGTGGYSNQPQHF TGTGCCAGCAGCGGGACAGGAGGGTATAGCAATCAGCCCCAGCATTTT
TRBJ1-1 TRBV10-2 18 TRBD1 - CASSEGFDRGRGNTEAFF TGCGCCAGCAGTGAGGGATTCGACAGGGGCCGGGGGAACACTGAAGCTTTCTTT
TRBJ1-3 TRBV10-3 14 TRBD1 - CAISASGGENTIYF TGTGCCATCAGTGCTTCAGGGGGAGAAAACACCATATATTTT
TRBJ2-1 TRBV2 15 TRBD2 - CASSNGLAASLEQFF TGTGCCAGCAGCAACGGACTAGCGGCGAGCTTGGAGCAGTTCTTC
TRBJ1-2 TRBV7-2 14 - - CASSLGGDNYGYTF TGTGCCAGCAGCTTAGGGGGAGATAACTATGGCTACACCTTC
TRBJ2-7 TRBV29-1 14 - - CSVRDAKGVEEQYF TGCAGCGTTCGGGACGCCAAAGGAGTTGAAGAGCAGTACTTC
TRBJ1-1 TRBV4-3 16 - - CASSQELLVGNTEAFF TGCGCCAGCAGCCAAGAGCTTTTAGTAGGAAACACTGAAGCTTTCTTT
TRBJ2-1 TRBV7-9 14 - few CASSLRDTYNEQFF TGTGCCAGCAGCTTACGGGACACCTACAATGAGCAGTTCTTC
TRBJ1-2 TRBV5-1 12 TRBD1 few CASSWGTGDYTF TGCGCCAGCAGCTGGGGGACAGGGGACTACACCTTC
TRBJ2-4 TRBV3-1/TRBV3-2 12 - once CASSQRDSPQYF TGTGCCAGCAGCCAACGGGACTCCCCCCAGTACTTC
TRBJ2-1 TRBV5-1 11 TRBD1 once CASRGGIEQFF TGCGCCAGCAGAGGGGGCATCGAGCAGTTCTTC
TRBJ1-1 TRBV3-1/TRBV3-2 13 - - CASSQVENTEAFF TGTGCCAGCAGCCAAGTCGAGAACACTGAAGCTTTCTTT
TRBJ1-3 TRBV7-8 15 - once CASSRGPISGNTIYF TGTGCCAGCAGCCGAGGACCGATCTCTGGAAACACCATATATTTT
TRBJ2-1 TRBV9 14 - - CASSVWDGNNEQFF TGTGCCAGCAGCGTTTGGGACGGGAACAATGAGCAGTTCTTC
TRBJ2-2 TRBV19 13 TRBD1 - CASSIQGFGELFF TGTGCCAGTAGCATACAGGGGTTCGGGGAGCTGTTTTTT
TRBJ2-1 TRBV11-2 11 - - CASTRKNEQFF TGTGCCAGCACTCGGAAGAATGAGCAGTTCTTC
TRBJ2-3 TRBV9 11 - - CASSKTDTQYF TGTGCCAGCAGCAAAACAGATACGCAGTATTTT
TRBJ2-1 TRBV13 19 - - CASSSIVLVGGATNNEQFF TGTGCCAGCAGCTCAATTGTCCTAGTCGGTGGGGCCACTAACAATGAGCAGTTCTTC
TRBJ1-2 TRBV5-4 15 - - CASSSGSSTNYGYTF TGTGCCAGCAGCTCGGGGTCCTCTACTAACTATGGCTACACCTTC
TRBJ1-5 TRBV19 14 TRBD1 - CASRRQGDNQPQHF TGTGCCAGTAGACGACAGGGGGACAATCAGCCCCAGCATTTT
TRBJ1-2 TRBV11-3 12 - - CASSSGDYGYTF TGTGCCAGCAGCTCAGGAGACTATGGCTACACCTTC
TRBJ2-1 TRBV27 14 TRBD1 - CASSGRDRPNEQFF TGTGCCAGCAGTGGGCGGGACAGGCCCAATGAGCAGTTCTTC
TRBJ2-1 TRBV11-2 15 TRBD2 - CASSPGLAGNNEQFF TGTGCCAGCAGCCCGGGACTAGCGGGGAACAATGAGCAGTTCTTC
TRBJ2-3 TRBV7-8 15 - - CASSMRATGTDTQYF TGTGCCAGCAGCATGCGAGCGACAGGCACAGATACGCAGTATTTT
TRBJ2-2 TRBV15 14 - - CATSRDGGTGELFF TGTGCCACCAGCAGAGATGGGGGGACCGGGGAGCTGTTTTTT
TRBJ2-7 TRBV5-4 14 - - CASSFGSRTYEQYF TGTGCCAGCAGCTTTGGTTCGAGGACCTACGAGCAGTACTTC
TRBJ1-1 TRBV6-5 14 - - CASSYSSANTEAFF TGTGCCAGCAGTTACTCGAGTGCGAACACTGAAGCTTTCTTT
TRBJ2-1 TRBV4-2 14 - - CASSQDLGLNEQFF TGTGCCAGCAGCCAAGATCTGGGGCTCAATGAGCAGTTCTTC
TRBJ2-3 TRBV5-1 16 - - CASSPSARGAPDTQYF TGCGCCAGCAGCCCGTCCGCTAGGGGGGCCCCAGATACGCAGTATTTT
TRBJ1-4 TRBV4-3 17 - - CASSQNPAGGANEKLFF TGCGCCAGCAGCCAAAACCCCGCTGGGGGGGCTAATGAAAAACTGTTTTTT
TRBJ2-1 TRBV11-3 16 - - CASSLGTSPSYNEQFF TGTGCCAGCAGCTTAGGGACCTCCCCCTCCTACAATGAGCAGTTCTTC
TRBJ2-1 TRBV4-3 14 TRBD2 - CASSQGTSGGEQFF TGCGCCAGCAGCCAAGGAACTAGCGGGGGGGAGCAGTTCTTC
TRBJ2-2 TRBV3-1/TRBV3-2 18 - - CASSQDGYGRTNTGELFF TGTGCCAGCAGCCAAGATGGGTACGGACGAACGAACACCGGGGAGCTGTTTTTT
TRBJ2-1 TRBV27 15 TRBD2 - CASSLASGGNNEQFF TGTGCCAGCAGTTTGGCCAGCGGGGGCAACAATGAGCAGTTCTTC
TRBJ1-2 TRBV4-1 16 - - CASSKGLDPLNYGYTF TGCGCCAGCAGTAAAGGACTGGACCCCCTGAACTATGGCTACACCTTC
TRBJ2-1 TRBV5-6 15 TRBD2 - CASSSYSGGYNEQFF TGTGCCAGCAGCTCTTATAGCGGGGGGTACAATGAGCAGTTCTTC
TRBJ1-2 TRBV7-9 14 TRBD1 once CASSFGQGARGYTF TGTGCCAGCAGCTTCGGACAGGGGGCGCGTGGCTACACCTTC
TRBJ1-1 TRBV6-2/TRBV6-3 14 - - CASSKDGWDTEAFF TGTGCCAGCAGCAAAGACGGGTGGGACACTGAAGCTTTCTTT
TRBJ1-5 TRBV12-3/TRBV12-4 13 - - CASSKGPKGPQHF TGTGCCAGCAGCAAGGGTCCAAAAGGGCCCCAGCATTTT
TRBJ2-7 TRBV19 13 - - CASKTKGGYEQYF TGTGCCAGTAAAACTAAGGGAGGCTACGAGCAGTACTTC
TRBJ1-1 TRBV4-3 18 - - CASSQDLWGAGMNTEAFF TGCGCCAGCAGCCAAGATCTCTGGGGGGCGGGCATGAACACTGAAGCTTTCTTT
TRBJ1-3 TRBV5-5 14 - - CASSPAGSGNTIYF TGTGCCAGCAGCCCTGCCGGGAGTGGAAACACCATATATTTT
TRBJ2-7 TRBV4-2 15 - - CASSQEKDSSYEQYF TGTGCCAGCAGCCAAGAAAAGGACAGCTCCTACGAGCAGTACTTC
TRBJ2-7 TRBV27 15 TRBD2 - CASSPEPSGAYEQYF TGTGCCAGCAGTCCCGAACCCAGCGGGGCCTACGAGCAGTACTTC
TRBJ2-3 TRBV5-1 15 - - CASSRSEGHTDTQYF TGCGCCAGCAGCCGGTCTGAGGGTCACACAGATACGCAGTATTTT
TRBJ1-1 TRBV4-3 14 TRBD1 - CASSQGQGRTEAFF TGCGCCAGCAGCCAGGGACAGGGGAGAACTGAAGCTTTCTTT
TRBJ1-2 TRBV10-3 15 TRBD1 - CAISEERQGAGGYTF TGTGCCATCAGTGAGGAGAGACAGGGGGCGGGCGGCTACACCTTC
TRBJ1-1 TRBV2 14 - - CASSSGPGNTEAFF TGTGCCAGCAGTTCCGGACCAGGGAACACTGAAGCTTTCTTT